This T cell receptor beta chain was found in a study of blood T cell repertoires in COVID-19. About the research overall: Whether acute or convalescent, the COVID-19 samples came from the United States, Italy and Spain. T cells, B-cell-depleted T cells, or PBMCs supplied cDNA or gDNA.

Patients from Seattle were sampled longitudinally, starting during active infection. Per the study methods: Estimation of nucleated cell counts was performed using reference gene primer amplification. Method: immunoSEQ multiplex PCR; TCRdb's copy keeps in-frame clones and lacks some. For V, J and clone size, that table is used; D and trimming come from the DNA. The table shows 150,000 to 170,000 clones, with roughly 88% occurring only once. Germline CDR1 is MDHEN and CDR2 is SYDVKM. Trimming cost V 6 bases and J 6 bases; bases outside gene matches: 6. This CDR3 has 14 residues. Sequencing was carried out using peripheral blood. The V call is TRBV28, the J call TRBJ1-2; 11 bases line up with TRBD1. The sequence derives from a man between 60 and 75 years old with COVID-19, enrolled during active disease. Here the CDR3 reads CASRRDRGWDGYTF. CDR3 nucleotides: TGTGCCAGCAGGCGGGACAGGGGGTGGGATGGCTACACCTTC.